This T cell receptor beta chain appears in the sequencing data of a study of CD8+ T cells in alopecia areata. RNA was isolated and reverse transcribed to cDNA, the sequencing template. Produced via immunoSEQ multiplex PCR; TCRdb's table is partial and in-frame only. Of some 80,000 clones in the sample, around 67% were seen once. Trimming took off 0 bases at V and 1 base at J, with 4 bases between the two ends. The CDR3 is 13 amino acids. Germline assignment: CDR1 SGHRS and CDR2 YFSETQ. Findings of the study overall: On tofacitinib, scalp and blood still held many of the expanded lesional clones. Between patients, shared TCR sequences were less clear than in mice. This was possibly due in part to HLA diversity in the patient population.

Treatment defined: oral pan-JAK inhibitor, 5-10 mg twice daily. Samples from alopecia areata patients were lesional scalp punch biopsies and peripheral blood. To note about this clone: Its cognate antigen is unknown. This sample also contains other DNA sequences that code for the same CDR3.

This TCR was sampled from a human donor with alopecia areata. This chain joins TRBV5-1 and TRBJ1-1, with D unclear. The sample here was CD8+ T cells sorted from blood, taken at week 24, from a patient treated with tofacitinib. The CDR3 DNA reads TGCGCCAGCAGCTTGGAAGGGAACACTGAAGCTTTCTTT. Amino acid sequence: CASSLEGNTEAFF.